Described below is a single TCR beta chain sequence and its context. The CDR3 covers 16 residues. The V gene end was trimmed by 4 bases and the J gene end by 1 base; junction bases not matched to a gene: 9. Germline assignment: CDR1 MGHRA and CDR2 YSYEKL. Documented time point: newly diagnosed GD, antithyroid drugs for less than 3 months. Construction of the TCR library relied on RNA isolated from PBMCs. Arm-PCR of CDR3 regions and iRepertoire HTBI primers were used to build TCR beta libraries. One entry per CDR3 protein, called by TCRdb with MiXCR from the multiplex PCR reads. The sample has roughly 350,000 distinct CDR3 sequences; about a sixth are singletons. This sample stems from a study of regulatory T cells in long-lasting Graves disease. These data were also filed under a second study, of T cells in Graves' hyperthyroidism and ophthalmopathy.

The chain combines TRBV4-1 with TRBJ2-7; TRBD1 aligns across 8 bases. The specimen comprised peripheral blood mononuclear cells (PBMCs), sampled at new diagnosis, from a patient treated with antithyroid drugs. This clonotype originated in a man aged 40-49 years with Graves disease. The CDR3 is CASSPHTGTGSYEQYF. The CDR3 coding sequence is TGCGCCAGCAGCCCTCATACCGGGACAGGATCCTACGAGCAGTACTTC.